This entry lists 19 T cell receptor beta chains sequenced from one sample in a study of control samples from healthy donors and cancer patients. Here immunoSEQ multiplex PCR was the method, and the copy in TCRdb shows in-frame clones only, minus some. The data contain fewer than 200,000 clones, 85% to 95% of them singletons. Sequencing was performed on blood. The receptor source for this set is a man aged 18 to 30 in good health.

The rearrangement links TRBV27 to TRBJ2-2, with D possibly matching TRBD1 (6 bases). This CDR3 has 17 amino acids. V lost 7 bases and J lost 0, with 18 bases in between. Germline V gene data show CDR1 as MNHEY and CDR2 as SMNVEV (reference sequence). The CDR3 sequence: CASTLLSGHSNTGELFF. In nucleotides, the CDR3 is TGTGCCAGCACCCTTTTATCGGGACACTCGAACACCGGGGAGCTGTTTTTT.

The chain recombines TRBV6-2 or TRBV6-3 with TRBJ2-1; a weak D match, TRBD1 (5 bases). Germline V gives CDR1 MNHEY, CDR2 SVGEGT. The CDR3 is made up of 15 amino acids. V was trimmed by 2 bases and J by 2 bases, leaving 10 bases between them. The CDR3 sequence is CASSYGAGPYNEQFF. The CDR3 coding sequence is TGTGCCAGCAGTTACGGTGCAGGGCCCTACAATGAGCAGTTCTTC.

This clone was seen only once. This chain connects TRBV7-9 to TRBJ2-1; D is unresolved. Germline loops: CDR1 SEHNR, CDR2 FQNEAQ (reference sequence). The ends were cut back, 1 base at V and 10 bases at J, with 8 bases in the middle. The CDR3 loop spans 12 amino acids. The CDR3 loop is CASSLVVEEQFF. CDR3 bases: TGTGCCAGCAGCTTAGTGGTAGAGGAGCAGTTCTTC.

The chain links TRBV12-3 or TRBV12-4 to TRBJ1-5; no firm D call. V lost 4 bases, J lost 7 bases, and 5 bases lay in between. The CDR3 spans 11 residues. The CDR3 nucleotides read TGTGCCAGCAGTTACGGACAGCCCCAGCATTTT. Translated, it gives CASSYGQPQHF.

The chain is built from TRBV20-1 and TRBJ2-1, with 8 bases matching TRBD1. With V trimmed by 3 bases and J by 1 base, 5 bases remained unmatched. The CDR3 sequence is 15 residues long. Germline V CDR1 and CDR2: DFQATT, SNEGSKA (reference sequence). DNA for the CDR3: TGCAGTGCTAGTGAGGGACAGGCTTCCTACAATGAGCAGTTCTTC. This translates into CSASEGQASYNEQFF.

The rearrangement joins TRBV18 to TRBJ2-7, with a weak D call TRBD1 (6 bases). The CDR3 runs to 14 residues. Germline assignment: CDR1 KGHSH and CDR2 LQKENI. V lost 6 bases, J lost 0 bases, and 12 bases lay in between. The CDR3 spells CASSRGLSSYEQYF. The CDR3 DNA is TGTGCCAGCTCCAGGGGTCTAAGCTCCTACGAGCAGTACTTC.

The CDR3 sequence is CASRVTGTLYNEQFF. The CDR3 nucleotides are TGTGCCAGCAGAGTTACAGGAACCTTATACAATGAGCAGTTCTTC. The chain recombines TRBV6-5 with TRBJ2-1; D possibly corresponds to TRBD1 (5 bases). Germline V lookup: CDR1 MNHEY, CDR2 SVGAGI. The germline V and J ends were trimmed by 6 bases and 4 bases, with 16 bases remaining between them. The CDR3 extends over 15 amino acids.

The V gene is TRBV24-1, the J gene TRBJ2-3, with D possibly matching TRBD1 (6 bases). The germline CDR1 and CDR2 sequences are KGHDR and SFDVKD. V was shortened by 3 bases and J by 2 bases, with 11 bases between the two germline ends. This CDR3 has 15 residues. The CDR3 here is CATSDRTVLTDTQYF. CDR3 sequence (DNA): TGTGCCACCAGTGATCGGACAGTGCTCACAGATACGCAGTATTTT.

The rearrangement joins TRBV7-8 to TRBJ1-2; D is unresolved. Germline V lookup: CDR1 SGHVS, CDR2 FQNEAQ. This CDR3 spans 13 amino acids. The germline V and J ends were trimmed by 5 bases and 9 bases, with 16 bases remaining between them. The CDR3 reads CASSPPLWKSYTF. CDR3 DNA sequence: TGTGCCAGCAGCCCACCTCTATGGAAAAGCTACACCTTC. The entire variable domain, with the rest obtained from reference TRBV7-8 and TRBJ1-2, is as follows: GAGVSQSPRYKVAKRGQDVALRCDPISGHVSLFWYQQALGQGPEFLTYFQNEAQLDKSGLPSDRFFAERPEGSVSTLKIQRTQQEDSAVYLCASSPPLWKSYTFGSGTRLTVV.

V gene TRBV10-3 combines with J gene TRBJ2-1, with TRBD2 matching over 10 bases. CDR1 is ENHRY and CDR2 is SYGVKD in the germline V gene. The V segment lost 5 bases and the J segment 6 bases; nucleotides outside the gene matches: 7. CDR3 length: 15 residues. CDR3 amino acids: CAISPLAGAVNEQFF. CDR3 bases: TGTGCCATCAGTCCTCTAGCGGGGGCTGTCAATGAGCAGTTCTTC.

In nucleotides, the CDR3 is TGTGCCAGCAGCCCCCGAGAGGGCTGGGAGCAGTTCTTC. It encodes CASSPREGWEQFF. The chain is built from TRBV9 and TRBJ2-1; TRBD2 might be the D (5 bases). This CDR3 comprises 13 residues. V was shortened by 4 bases and J by 10 bases, with 15 bases between the two germline ends. In germline, CDR1 is SGDLS, CDR2 YYNGEE.

This clone was observed a single time. V gene TRBV5-4 combines with J gene TRBJ2-2; TRBD2 matches at 8 bases. V trimming: 3 bases; J trimming: 4 bases; junction bases outside the gene matches: 5. The CDR3 totals 15 residues. Germline V gene sequence: CDR1 SGHNT, CDR2 YYREEE (reference sequence). The chain's CDR3 is CASSSSGGITGELFF. For the CDR3, the DNA is TGTGCCAGCAGCTCAAGCGGGGGTATCACCGGGGAGCTGTTTTTT.

The gene calls are TRBV3-1 (or the pseudogene TRBV3-2) and TRBJ2-1; TRBD1 matches 7 bases. The germline CDR1 and CDR2 sequences are LGHDT and YNNKEL (reference sequence). With 2 bases clipped from V and 7 bases from J, the junction kept 8 bases outside the gene matches. This CDR3 is built from 15 residues. DNA of the CDR3: TGTGCCAGCAGCCAAAGCAGGGGGTCTGGAAATGAGCAGTTCTTC. It encodes CASSQSRGSGNEQFF.

This clone was observed once. CDR3 protein: CAISGTGGQETQYF. DNA for the CDR3: TGTGCCATCAGTGGAACGGGGGGGCAAGAGACCCAGTACTTC. V usage is TRBV10-3 and J usage is TRBJ2-5, with 8 bases that match TRBD2. Germline CDR1 and CDR2: ENHRY and SYGVKD. The CDR3 runs 14 residues. V lost 4 bases, J lost 2 bases, and 3 bases stayed unmatched.

Within the sample, this clone is medium-sized. Other DNA sequences in this sample translate to the same CDR3. The rearrangement links TRBV5-5 to TRBJ2-7, with TRBD1 matching 7 bases. V gave up 1 base and J gave up 3 bases; unmatched junction bases: 4. The CDR3 is 14 amino acids. Germline CDR1 SGHKS, CDR2 YYEKEE (reference sequence). CDR3 in amino acids: CASSLRGTDYEQYF. Written as DNA, the CDR3 is TGTGCCAGCAGCTTGAGGGGGACAGACTACGAGCAGTACTTC.

The CDR3 loop is CAWSPGFSLRGTEAFF. The DNA of the CDR3 is TGTGCCTGGAGTCCGGGGTTCTCCCTTAGGGGCACTGAAGCTTTCTTT. This sequence joins TRBV30 and TRBJ1-1, with D possibly being TRBD1 (5 bases). The CDR3 loop spans 16 amino acids. V was clipped by 2 bases and J by 4 bases, with 20 bases between them. Germline values: CDR1 GTSNPN, CDR2 SVGIG (reference sequence).

V is TRBV7-2 and J is TRBJ2-3; 8 bases map to TRBD2. This CDR3 is 16 amino acids long. Trimming took 2 bases from V and 8 from J; bases not matched to a gene: 12. The germline V gene encodes CDR1 SGHTA and CDR2 FQGNSA. CDR3 sequence reads: CASSLFGSGGPGTQYF. The CDR3 DNA follows: TGTGCCAGCAGCTTATTCGGAAGCGGGGGCCCGGGTACGCAGTATTTT.

The J gene is TRBJ2-3, the V gene TRBV27; 7 bases map to TRBD1. Germline values: CDR1 MNHEY, CDR2 SMNVEV (reference sequence). The CDR3 spans 18 residues. V dropped 6 bases and J dropped 2; count of bases not matched to a gene: 17. This CDR3 is CASSRTPRFGQATDTQYF. In DNA form, the CDR3 reads TGTGCCAGCAGCCGGACCCCACGATTCGGACAGGCCACAGATACGCAGTATTTT.

This clone was seen just once. The genes are TRBV19 and TRBJ1-4, with D unclear. Per germline, CDR1 LNHDA and CDR2 SQIVND (reference sequence). V was cut by 0 bases and J by 0 bases, with 11 bases left in between. CDR3 length: 17 residues. CDR3 in amino acids: CASSIDGRWATNEKLFF. CDR3 sequence (DNA): TGTGCCAGTAGTATAGACGGAAGGTGGGCAACTAATGAAAAACTGTTTTTT. Looking up the rest from reference TRBV19 and TRBJ1-4 gives the full variable domain: DGGITQSPKYLFRKEGQNVTLSCEQNLNHDAMYWYRQDPGQGLRLIYYSQIVNDFQKGDIAEGYSVSREKKESFPLTVTSAQKNPTAFYLCASSIDGRWATNEKLFFGSGTQLSVL.